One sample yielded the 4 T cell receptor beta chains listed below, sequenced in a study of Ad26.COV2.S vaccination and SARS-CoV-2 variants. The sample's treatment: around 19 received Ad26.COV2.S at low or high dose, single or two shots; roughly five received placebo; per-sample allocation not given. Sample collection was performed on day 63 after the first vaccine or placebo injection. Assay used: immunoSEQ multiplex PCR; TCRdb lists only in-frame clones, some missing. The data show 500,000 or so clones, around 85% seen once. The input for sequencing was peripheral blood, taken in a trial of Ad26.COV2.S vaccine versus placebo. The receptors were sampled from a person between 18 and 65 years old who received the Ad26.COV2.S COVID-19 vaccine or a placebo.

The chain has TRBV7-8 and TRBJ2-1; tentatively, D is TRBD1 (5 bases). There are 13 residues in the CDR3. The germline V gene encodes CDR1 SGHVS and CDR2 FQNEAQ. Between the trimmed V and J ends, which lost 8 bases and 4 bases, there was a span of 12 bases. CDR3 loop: CASGDSLYNEQFF. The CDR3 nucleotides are TGTGCCAGCGGCGACAGCTTATACAATGAGCAGTTCTTC.

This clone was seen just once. The CDR3 DNA follows: TGTGCCAGCAGCCGCCTAGCGGGAGGGACCTACGAGCAGTACTTC. Translated, it gives CASSRLAGGTYEQYF. The chain employs TRBV6-2 or TRBV6-3 and TRBJ2-7; 12 nucleotides agree with TRBD2. Germline V gene lookup returns CDR1 MNHEY and CDR2 SVGEGT. The CDR3 is 15 residues long. The trim removed 6 bases at V and 2 bases at J, leaving 5 bases unmatched.

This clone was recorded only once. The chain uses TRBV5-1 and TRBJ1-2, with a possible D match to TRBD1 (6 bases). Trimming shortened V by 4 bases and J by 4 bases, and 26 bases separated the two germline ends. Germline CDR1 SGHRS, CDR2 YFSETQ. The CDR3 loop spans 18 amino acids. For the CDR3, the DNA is TGCGCCAGCAGCCCCCAAACAACGAAGGGGGGCGTAGGCTATGGCTACACCTTC. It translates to CASSPQTTKGGVGYGYTF.

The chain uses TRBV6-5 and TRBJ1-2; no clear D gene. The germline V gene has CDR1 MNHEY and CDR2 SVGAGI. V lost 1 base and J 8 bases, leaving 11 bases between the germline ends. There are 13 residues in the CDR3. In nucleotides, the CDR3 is TGTGCCAGCAGTTACTTTTTCGAATCGGGCTACACCTTC. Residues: CASSYFFESGYTF.